What follows describes a single TCR beta chain. This sample is part of a study of cytomegalovirus exposure and HLA in healthy donors. 60 Vbeta and 13 Jbeta primers were used in PCR. Repertoires were generated with immunoSEQ multiplex PCR, while TCRdb's copy carries only in-frame clones and drops some. The data contain 100,000 to 150,000 clones, over 75% of them singletons. This clonotype originated in a boy aged 5 to 17 in good health and CMV-seronegative. The sequenced sample consisted of PBMCs.

For the CDR3, the DNA is TGTGCCAGCAGCTCCGCGACAGGGGCCGAGCAGTACTTC. Translating gives CASSSATGAEQYF. The chain links TRBV7-3 to TRBJ2-7; 8 nucleotides align to TRBD1. The CDR3 contains 13 residues. V was pared by 4 bases and J by 6 bases, with 5 bases of the junction left unmatched. Germline V gives CDR1 SGHTA, CDR2 FQGTGA.